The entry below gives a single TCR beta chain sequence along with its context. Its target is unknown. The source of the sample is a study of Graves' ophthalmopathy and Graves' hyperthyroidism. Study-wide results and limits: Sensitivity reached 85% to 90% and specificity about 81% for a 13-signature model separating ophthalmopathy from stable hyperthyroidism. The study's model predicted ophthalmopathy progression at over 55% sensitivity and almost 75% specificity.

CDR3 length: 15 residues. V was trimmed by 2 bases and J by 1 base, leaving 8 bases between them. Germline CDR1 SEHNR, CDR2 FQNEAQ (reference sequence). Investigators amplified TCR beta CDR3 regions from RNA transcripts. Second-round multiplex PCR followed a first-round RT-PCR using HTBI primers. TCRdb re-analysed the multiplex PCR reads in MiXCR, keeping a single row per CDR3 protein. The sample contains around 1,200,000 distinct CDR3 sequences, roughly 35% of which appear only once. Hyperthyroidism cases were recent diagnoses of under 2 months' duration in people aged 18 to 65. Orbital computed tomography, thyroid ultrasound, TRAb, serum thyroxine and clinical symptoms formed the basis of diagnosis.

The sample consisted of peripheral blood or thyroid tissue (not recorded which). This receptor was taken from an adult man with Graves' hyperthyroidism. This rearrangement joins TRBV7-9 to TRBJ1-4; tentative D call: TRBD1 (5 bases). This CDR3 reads CASSLQGRTNEKLFF. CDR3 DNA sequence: TGTGCCAGCAGCTTACAGGGCAGAACTAATGAAAAACTGTTTTTT.